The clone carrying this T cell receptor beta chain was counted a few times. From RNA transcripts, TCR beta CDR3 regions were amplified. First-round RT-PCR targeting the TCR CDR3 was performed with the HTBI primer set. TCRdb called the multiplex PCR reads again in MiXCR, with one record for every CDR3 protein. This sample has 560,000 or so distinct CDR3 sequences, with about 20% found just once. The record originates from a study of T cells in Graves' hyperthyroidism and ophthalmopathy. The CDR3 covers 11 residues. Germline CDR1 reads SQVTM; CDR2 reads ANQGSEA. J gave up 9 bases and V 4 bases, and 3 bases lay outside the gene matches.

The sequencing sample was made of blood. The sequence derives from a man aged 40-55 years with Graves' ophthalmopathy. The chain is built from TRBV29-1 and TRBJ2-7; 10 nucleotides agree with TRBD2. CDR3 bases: TGCAGCGTTGGACTAGCGGGTAGGCAGTACTTC. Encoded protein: CSVGLAGRQYF.